The 6 T cell receptor beta chains presented below share a single source sample, sequenced in a study of T cells after yellow fever vaccination (dated 2019 in TCRdb). The method behind the library was 5' RACE. The sequencing machine was an Illumina HiSeq 2500. TCRdb reran the public reads through fastp at Q25 and MiXCR, keeping productive beta chains. For every CDR3 protein sequence, its rows merge into one entry that carries the most common genes and DNA. The sample records a few hundred thousand distinct CDR3 sequences, about 17% of which are singletons. The ten biggest clones cover about 18% of the sample. The sample's treatment or condition, from its label and the paper: live attenuated yellow fever vaccine strain. Sequenced material: PBMCs, taken more than 4 days after the first yellow fever vaccination. Receptor source: a man between 18 and 29 years old who received the YFV17D yellow fever vaccine.

This clonotype was seen only once. The chain recombines TRBV5-1 with TRBJ2-3; TRBD1 matches 10 bases. This CDR3 contains 16 residues. Unmatched junction bases numbered 9, after V lost 3 bases and J lost 5 bases. Germline V lookup: CDR1 SGHRS, CDR2 YFSETQ. The CDR3 region is CASSYTGTGAKDTQYF. Written as DNA, the CDR3 is TGCGCCAGCAGCTACACCGGGACAGGGGCGAAAGATACGCAGTATTTT. Variable domain in full (rest from reference TRBV5-1 and TRBJ2-3): KAGVTQTPRYLIKTRGQQVTLSCSPISGHRSVSWYQQTPGQGLQFLFEYFSETQRNKGNFPGRFSGRQFSNSRSEMNVSTLELGDSALYLCASSYTGTGAKDTQYFGPGTRLTVL.

Comments on this clonotype: An end of the junction does not agree with germline; a read error may underlie this. The gene calls are TRBV5-4 and TRBJ2-1; TRBD1 is a possible D gene (5 bases). This CDR3 contains 13 residues. Per the germline V gene, CDR1 is SGHNT and CDR2 is YYREEE (reference sequence). In nucleotides, the CDR3 is TGTGCCAGCACCTTGGTAGGGGCCAACGAGCAGTTCTTC. As protein: CASTLVGANEQFF.

The table lists this clonotype with a few counts. This chain uses TRBV6-2 or TRBV6-3 with TRBJ2-1; D perhaps matches TRBD2 (7 bases). V was pared by 8 bases and J by 3 bases, with 11 bases between. Germline CDR1 MNHEY, CDR2 SVGEGT. The CDR3 is made up of 13 amino acids. The CDR3 sequence: CASGRGGYNEQFF. CDR3 sequence (DNA): TGTGCCAGCGGTAGGGGGGGCTACAATGAGCAGTTCTTC.

This clonotype occurred a few times. V and J are TRBV12-3 or TRBV12-4 and TRBJ1-4; D is ambiguous. The ends were cut back, 5 bases at V and 7 bases at J, with 14 bases in the middle. The CDR3 loop spans 14 amino acids. CDR3 bases: TGTGCCAGCAGTCAACCCCCGTACATTGAAAAACTGTTTTTT. It yields the protein CASSQPPYIEKLFF.

The gene calls are TRBV9 and TRBJ2-5, with unresolved D. Germline CDR1 is SGDLS and CDR2 is YYNGEE. CDR3 length: 14 amino acids. With 4 bases removed from V and 4 bases from J, the gap between germline ends came to 14 bases. The DNA of the CDR3 is TGTGCCAGCAGCCCCGGGTCACACCCAGAGACCCAGTACTTC. Amino acids: CASSPGSHPETQYF.

This chain connects TRBV7-2 to TRBJ2-2; 7 nucleotides agree with TRBD1. Germline lookup yields CDR1 SGHTA and CDR2 FQGNSA. J lost 3 bases, V lost 5 bases, and 6 bases had no gene match. This CDR3 region has 15 residues. Written as DNA, the CDR3 is TGTGCCAGCAGCCAGGCACAGGGGTACACCGGGGAGCTGTTTTTT. It codes for CASSQAQGYTGELFF.